Below, one T cell receptor beta chain is given with its context. The same CDR3 arises from other DNA sequences in this sample as well. V lost 3 bases and J lost 2, with 6 bases in between. Germline V gene data show CDR1 as KGHSH and CDR2 as LQKENI. This CDR3 contains 13 residues. These data come from a study of cytomegalovirus exposure and HLA in healthy donors. Measured with immunoSEQ multiplex PCR; TCRdb has only the in-frame clones, and not every one. The sample has 110,000 or so clones, 75% to 90% seen once. The sequenced sample was PBMCs. The chain couples TRBV18 to TRBJ2-3, with a tentative D call TRBD2 (6 bases). This TCR was recovered from a man younger than 35 in good health and CMV-seropositive. The CDR3 reads CASSPGLTDTQYF. The CDR3 nucleotides read TGTGCCAGCTCACCGGGACTCACAGATACGCAGTATTTT.